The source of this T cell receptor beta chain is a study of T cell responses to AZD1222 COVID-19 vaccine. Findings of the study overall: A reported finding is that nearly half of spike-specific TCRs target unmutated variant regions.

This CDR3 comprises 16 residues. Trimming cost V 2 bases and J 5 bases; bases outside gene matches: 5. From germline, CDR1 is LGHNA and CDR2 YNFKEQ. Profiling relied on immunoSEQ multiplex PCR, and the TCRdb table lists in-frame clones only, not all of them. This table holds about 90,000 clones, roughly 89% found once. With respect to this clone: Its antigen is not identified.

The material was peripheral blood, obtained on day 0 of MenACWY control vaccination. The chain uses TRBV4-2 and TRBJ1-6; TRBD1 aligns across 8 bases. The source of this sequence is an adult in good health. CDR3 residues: CASSQTTGGDNSPLHF. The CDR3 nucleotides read TGTGCCAGCAGCCAAACTACAGGGGGAGATAATTCACCCCTCCACTTT.